This T cell receptor (beta chain) was observed in a study of blood T cell repertoires in COVID-19. The overall study: The cDNA or gDNA used as material had been derived from T cells, B-cell-depleted T cells, or PBMCs.

Assay: immunoSEQ multiplex PCR; the TCRdb copy retains only in-frame clones and omits some. The sample lists a few hundred thousand clones; roughly nine tenths were seen once. This study enrolled people aged about 18 to 90 from about two dozen US geographic areas. CDR3 length equals 13 residues. Germline CDR1 and CDR2: SGHTA and FQGNSA. V lost 6 bases and J lost 1, with 9 bases in between. V gene TRBV7-2 combines with J gene TRBJ1-1; D is perhaps TRBD1 (5 bases). This receptor was taken from a woman between 18 and 29 years old who had recovered from COVID-19. Sequencing was done on a sample of PBMCs or T cells enriched from blood (not recorded which). CDR3 amino acids: CASRNQGNTEAFF. The CDR3 coding sequence is TGTGCCAGCAGAAATCAGGGGAACACTGAAGCTTTCTTT.